Each of the 30 T cell receptor beta chains below was sequenced from the same sample in a study of blood T cell repertoires in COVID-19. TCRdb keeps only in-frame clones here, not all; method: immunoSEQ multiplex PCR. The repertoire holds about 250,000 clones, 86% seen once, with 1.5% to 2% in the top ten. Sequencing used peripheral blood. The receptors originated from a woman in her fifties or sixties who had recovered from COVID-19.

The rearrangement joins TRBV6-6 to TRBJ1-1; TRBD1 aligns across 7 bases. Germline V gene sequence: CDR1 MNHNY, CDR2 SVGAGI (reference sequence). V shed 6 bases, J shed 0 bases, and the junction held 10 bases outside the gene matches. The CDR3 loop spans 16 amino acids. The CDR3 DNA reads as TGTGCCAGCAGACCAGGGGGAGGCGCGATGAACACTGAAGCTTTCTTT. Amino acids: CASRPGGGAMNTEAFF.

The chain recombines TRBV2 with TRBJ2-7; 8 bases align to TRBD2. The CDR3 is 15 amino acids. Losses at the gene ends were 11 bases for V and 4 bases for J; bases not matched to a gene: 16. Germline V lookup: CDR1 SNHLY, CDR2 FYNNEI. CDR3 DNA: TGTGCCTCCAGGAGGGGAGCGGGGGAATTATACGAGCAGTACTTC. It is translated as CASRRGAGELYEQYF.

In its sample, this clone was seen once. This chain connects TRBV6-2 or TRBV6-3 to TRBJ1-4, with 9 nucleotides matching TRBD1. V trimming: 0 bases; J trimming: 10 bases; junction bases outside the gene matches: 6. Germline V lookup: CDR1 MNHEY, CDR2 SVGEGT. The CDR3 runs 15 residues. The CDR3 DNA sequence: TGTGCCAGCAGTTACTCGGGGACAGGGCGGGGAAAACTGTTTTTT. It is translated as CASSYSGTGRGKLFF.

The chain recombines TRBV5-1 with TRBJ2-2, with a possible D match to TRBD2 (5 bases). The V end lost 1 base, the J end lost 8 bases, and 6 bases lay between the germline ends. The CDR3 contains 12 residues. Germline V CDR1 and CDR2: SGHRS, YFSETQ. The CDR3 DNA reads as TGCGCCAGCAGCTTGCGGGGAGGGGAGCTGTTTTTT. Translated: CASSLRGGELFF.

CDR3 residues: CATSEDRGKTYGYTF. The DNA for the CDR3 is TGTGCCACCAGCGAAGACAGGGGCAAAACCTATGGCTACACCTTC. V is TRBV15 and J is TRBJ1-2; 8 bases line up with TRBD1. Germline loops: CDR1 LNHNV, CDR2 YYDKDF (reference sequence). V dropped 5 bases and J dropped 4; count of bases not matched to a gene: 9. CDR3 length: 15 amino acids.

V gene TRBV5-8 combines with J gene TRBJ2-7; possibly TRBD2 for D (5 bases). This CDR3 has 13 residues. Germline lookup yields CDR1 SGHTS and CDR2 YDEGEE. The ends were cut back, 0 bases at V and 8 bases at J, with 12 bases in the middle. The CDR3 nucleotides read TGTGCCAGCAGCTTGGGGACTCCGGTTCAGCAGTACTTC. It codes for CASSLGTPVQQYF.

V is TRBV9 and J is TRBJ1-3; 8 bases agree with TRBD1. The CDR3 totals 17 residues. V dropped 3 bases and J dropped 0; count of bases not matched to a gene: 8. Looked up from germline, CDR1 is SGDLS and CDR2 is YYNGEE. CDR3 loop: CASSAPGGTISGNTIYF. CDR3 sequence (DNA): TGTGCCAGCAGCGCCCCAGGGGGCACGATCTCTGGAAACACCATATATTTT.

The chain recombines TRBV19 with TRBJ1-5; a weak D match, TRBD1 (5 bases). Germline V CDR1 and CDR2: LNHDA, SQIVND (reference sequence). This CDR3 comprises 17 residues. Trimming removed 0 bases from V and 0 bases from J, with 12 bases in between. The CDR3: CASSIERGVGSNQPQHF. As DNA, the CDR3 is TGTGCCAGTAGTATAGAGCGGGGGGTTGGTAGCAATCAGCCCCAGCATTTT.

This sequence joins TRBV6-2 or TRBV6-3 and TRBJ2-3; D unresolved. From germline, CDR1 is MNHEY and CDR2 SVGEGT. Trimming stripped 0 bases from V and 4 bases from J, with 8 bases between. This CDR3 has 14 amino acids. The CDR3 region has the DNA TGTGCCAGCAGTTACTCGGCCTTTTCAGATACGCAGTATTTT. Translating it yields CASSYSAFSDTQYF.

The CDR3 region is CASSLKGPGDKNTIYF. The CDR3 DNA is TGTGCCAGCAGCTTAAAGGGACCAGGGGATAAAAACACCATATATTTT. The V call is TRBV11-2, the J call TRBJ1-3; D might be TRBD1 (6 bases). Germline V gene sequence: CDR1 SGHAT, CDR2 FQNNGV. The V and J ends lost 2 bases and 6 bases respectively, with 17 bases between them. This CDR3 is built from 16 residues.

The V gene is TRBV5-1, the J gene TRBJ2-2, with TRBD2 matching over 7 bases. Unmatched junction bases numbered 3, after V lost 3 bases and J lost 1 base. From germline, CDR1 is SGHRS and CDR2 YFSETQ. CDR3 length: 15 residues. Here the CDR3 reads CASSSREGNTGELFF. The CDR3 nucleotides read TGCGCCAGCAGCTCCAGGGAGGGGAACACCGGGGAGCTGTTTTTT.

CDR3 sequence (DNA): TGTGCCAGCAGCCAAGATACAGGGAAGGCGGAGGTCTATGGCTACACCTTC. Protein: CASSQDTGKAEVYGYTF. The chain is built from TRBV4-2 and TRBJ1-2; possible D gene TRBD1, 6 bases. The CDR3 loop spans 17 amino acids. Germline CDR1 and CDR2: LGHNA and YNFKEQ. V was shortened by 0 bases and J by 4 bases, with 18 bases between the two germline ends.

This clone is a singleton in its sample. The J gene is TRBJ2-3, the V gene TRBV7-9; 7 nucleotides line up with TRBD2. Germline V CDR1 and CDR2: SEHNR, FQNEAQ (reference sequence). V shed 8 bases, J shed 1 base, and the junction held 12 bases outside the gene matches. CDR3 length equals 16 residues. CDR3 loop: CASRSTSAGGTDTQYF. The DNA of the CDR3 is TGTGCCAGCCGATCTACCTCGGCGGGGGGCACAGATACGCAGTATTTT.

This sequence joins TRBV9 and TRBJ1-6; TRBD1 aligns across 7 bases. J was trimmed by 8 bases and V by 2 bases; bases with no gene match: 7. The CDR3 runs 15 residues. CDR1 is SGDLS and CDR2 is YYNGEE in the germline V gene. The CDR3 bases are TGTGCCAGCAGCGTTTTGGACAGGTGGGATTCACCCCTCCACTTT. Translated, it gives CASSVLDRWDSPLHF.

The rearrangement joins TRBV4-1 to TRBJ2-1; 7 positions agree with TRBD1. Germline CDR1 MGHRA, CDR2 YSYEKL. The CDR3 has 17 amino acids. Losses at the gene ends were 3 bases for V and 3 bases for J; bases not matched to a gene: 11. CDR3 in amino acids: CASSQPRGTELYNEQFF. CDR3 in DNA: TGCGCCAGCAGCCAGCCACGTGGGACAGAACTCTACAATGAGCAGTTCTTC.

The chain is built from TRBV2 and TRBJ2-2, with TRBD2 matching over 9 bases. The ends lost 4 bases at V and 2 bases at J; junction bases unmatched: 2. Germline-derived CDR1 and CDR2 are SNHLY and FYNNEI. The length of the CDR3 is 15 residues. The CDR3 spells CASSGGGVNTGELFF. The CDR3 bases are TGTGCCAGCAGTGGCGGGGGGGTAAACACCGGGGAGCTGTTTTTT.

The gene calls are TRBV3-1 (or the pseudogene TRBV3-2) and TRBJ1-2; 9 bases agree with TRBD1. Germline V gene sequence: CDR1 LGHDT, CDR2 YNNKEL (reference sequence). The CDR3 contains 15 residues. J lost 6 bases, V lost 5 bases, and 10 bases had no gene match. CDR3 sequence: CASSSWTGDGNGYTF. The CDR3 DNA follows: TGTGCCAGCAGCTCATGGACAGGGGATGGGAATGGCTACACCTTC.

This clone was seen a few times. The chain uses TRBV10-3 and TRBJ2-3, with TRBD2 identical over 7 bases. The CDR3 contains 15 residues. The V segment lost 3 bases and the J segment 1 base; nucleotides outside the gene matches: 4. The germline V gene encodes CDR1 ENHRY and CDR2 SYGVKD. This CDR3 reads CAISDPTSGTDTQYF. The CDR3 region has the DNA TGTGCCATCAGTGACCCAACTAGCGGCACAGATACGCAGTATTTT.

The chain employs TRBV24-1 and TRBJ1-1, with 7 nucleotides matching TRBD1. V trimming: 4 bases; J trimming: 6 bases; junction bases outside the gene matches: 7. CDR3 length: 14 residues. The germline gives CDR1 KGHDR, CDR2 SFDVKD. The chain's CDR3 is CATSERRQGSEAFF. The CDR3 DNA reads as TGTGCCACCAGTGAACGCCGACAGGGATCTGAAGCTTTCTTT.

V gene TRBV4-3 combines with J gene TRBJ2-1; TRBD2 matches at 10 bases. The junction had 15 bases not matched to a gene; V was cut back by 3 bases and J by 7 bases. Germline CDR1 is LGHNA and CDR2 is YSLEER. The CDR3 has 18 residues. The CDR3 bases are TGCGCCAGCAGCCATCGAACCCCCTCAGCGGGGGGGCGGAATGAGCAGTTCTTC. It translates to CASSHRTPSAGGRNEQFF.

This sequence joins TRBV10-3 and TRBJ2-1; TRBD2 matches at 16 bases. The CDR3 length is 22 residues. V lost 3 bases, J lost 6 bases, and 20 bases stayed unmatched. CDR1 is ENHRY and CDR2 is SYGVKD in the germline V gene. The CDR3 coding sequence is TGTGCCATCAGTGATCAAATAACCGGGACTAGCGGGGGGGGCTCTCCGGGCAATGAGCAGTTCTTC. Residues: CAISDQITGTSGGGSPGNEQFF.

The V call is TRBV29-1, the J call TRBJ2-7; perhaps TRBD2 as D (6 bases). Trimming pared 3 bases from V and 3 bases from J, leaving 12 bases between. Germline-derived CDR1 and CDR2 are SQVTM and ANQGSEA. The CDR3 spans 13 residues. The CDR3 spells CSVEEGSFYEQYF. DNA for the CDR3: TGCAGCGTTGAGGAGGGGTCTTTCTACGAGCAGTACTTC.

V usage is TRBV12-3 or TRBV12-4 and J usage is TRBJ1-2; 7 bases fit TRBD1. Unmatched junction bases numbered 4, after V lost 5 bases and J lost 7 bases. The CDR3 is made up of 12 amino acids. DNA of the CDR3: TGTGCCAGCAGTCCCGGGACAGCTGGCTACACCTTC. Its translation is CASSPGTAGYTF.

This sequence joins TRBV5-6 and TRBJ1-4, with TRBD1 matching over 12 bases. Losses at the gene ends were 4 bases for V and 6 bases for J; bases not matched to a gene: 7. The germline V gene encodes CDR1 SGHDT and CDR2 YYEEEE. CDR3 length: 16 amino acids. The CDR3 spells CASSAPGTGGHEKLFF. The CDR3 bases are TGTGCCAGCAGCGCTCCCGGGACAGGGGGCCATGAAAAACTGTTTTTT. The entire variable domain, with the rest obtained from reference TRBV5-6 and TRBJ1-4, is as follows: DAGVTQSPTHLIKTRGQQVTLRCSPKSGHDTVSWYQQALGQGPQFIFQYYEEEERQRGNFPDRFSGHQFPNYSSELNVNALLLGDSALYLCASSAPGTGGHEKLFFGSGTQLSVL.

The CDR3 bases are TGTGCCAGCCAAAAGCGGGGGGCCGTCACAGATACGCAGTATTTT. Translation gives CASQKRGAVTDTQYF. This sequence joins TRBV19 and TRBJ2-3; 9 bases are shared with TRBD2. The ends lost 9 bases at V and 2 bases at J; junction bases unmatched: 9. CDR1 and CDR2 from the germline V gene are LNHDA and SQIVND (reference sequence). CDR3 length equals 15 residues.

The V and J genes are TRBV5-1 and TRBJ2-1, with 10 bases lining up with TRBD2. The V gene's germline CDR1 is SGHRS and CDR2 YFSETQ. CDR3 size: 17 residues. V lost 0 bases and J lost 4; bases outside the gene matches: 7. The CDR3 loop is CASSLAASGRPYNEQFF. In nucleotides, the CDR3 is TGCGCCAGCAGCTTGGCGGCTAGCGGGAGACCATACAATGAGCAGTTCTTC.

V is TRBV27 and J is TRBJ1-4; D unclear. Germline V gene sequence: CDR1 MNHEY, CDR2 SMNVEV (reference sequence). The CDR3 runs to 14 residues. V was clipped by 8 bases and J by 0 bases, with 10 bases between them. CDR3 nucleotide sequence: TGTGCCAGCGGCCACTATGCAACTAATGAAAAACTGTTTTTT. This translates into CASGHYATNEKLFF.

V gene TRBV7-6 combines with J gene TRBJ2-7; 11 bases align to TRBD1. The CDR3 runs to 17 residues. Per germline, CDR1 SGHVS and CDR2 FNYEAQ. The V and J ends lost 1 base and 5 bases, in that order; junction bases with no gene match: 10. CDR3 loop: CASSLEDGTGGRHEQYF. The CDR3 DNA is TGTGCCAGCAGCTTAGAAGACGGGACAGGGGGACGGCACGAGCAGTACTTC.

The chain couples TRBV3-1 (or the pseudogene TRBV3-2) to TRBJ2-7; D gene unclear. Germline CDR1 is LGHDT and CDR2 is YNNKEL (reference sequence). The CDR3 is made up of 14 amino acids. Deletions cut 3 bases from V and 2 bases from J, with 11 bases between. The CDR3 region has the DNA TGTGCCAGCAGCCAGGTGGGCGTTCCCTACGAGCAGTACTTC. Translating it yields CASSQVGVPYEQYF.

DNA of the CDR3: TGTGCCAGCAGCCCGTCCTCAAACACCATATATTTT. Encoded protein: CASSPSSNTIYF. The J gene is TRBJ1-3, the V gene TRBV7-9; D gene uncertain. Germline CDR1 SEHNR, CDR2 FQNEAQ (reference sequence). The CDR3 consists of 12 residues. Trimming left V 5 bases short and J 6 bases short, with 8 bases between.